The clone carrying this T cell receptor beta chain occurred once. Only in-frame clones appear in the TCRdb table, and some are missing; sequencing was by immunoSEQ multiplex PCR. This table has roughly 150,000 clones, 85% to 90% appearing once. With 4 bases removed from V and 3 bases from J, the gap between germline ends came to 19 bases. The length of the CDR3 is 16 residues. The germline V gene has CDR1 SGHRS and CDR2 YFSETQ. The entry originates in a study of blood T cell repertoires in COVID-19. Sequenced input: peripheral blood. The sequence came from a woman aged 60-75 years with active COVID-19. The chain joins TRBV5-1 to TRBJ1-2; D unresolved. The CDR3: CASSRGGVRFDYGYTF. For the CDR3, the DNA is TGCGCCAGCAGCCGTGGCGGGGTTAGGTTCGACTATGGCTACACCTTC.